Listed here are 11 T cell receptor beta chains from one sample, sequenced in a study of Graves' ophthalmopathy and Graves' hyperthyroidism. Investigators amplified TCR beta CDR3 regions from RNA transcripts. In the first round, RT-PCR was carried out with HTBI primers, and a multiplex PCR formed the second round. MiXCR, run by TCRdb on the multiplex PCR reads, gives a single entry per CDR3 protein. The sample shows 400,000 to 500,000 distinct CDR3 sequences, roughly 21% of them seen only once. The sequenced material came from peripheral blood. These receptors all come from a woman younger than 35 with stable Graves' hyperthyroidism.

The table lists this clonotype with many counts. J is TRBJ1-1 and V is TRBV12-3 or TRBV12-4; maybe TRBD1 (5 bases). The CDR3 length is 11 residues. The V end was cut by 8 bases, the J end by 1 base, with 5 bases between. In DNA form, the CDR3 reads TGTGCCAGCCAGGGGAACACTGAAGCTTTCTTT. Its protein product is CASQGNTEAFF.

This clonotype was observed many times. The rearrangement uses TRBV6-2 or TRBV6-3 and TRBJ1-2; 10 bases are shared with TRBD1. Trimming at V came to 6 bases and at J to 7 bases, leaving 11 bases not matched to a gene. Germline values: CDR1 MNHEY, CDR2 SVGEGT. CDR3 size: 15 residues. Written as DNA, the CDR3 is TGTGCCAGCAGAAGACTCCGGGACAGGGGTGTTGGCTACACCTTC. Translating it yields CASRRLRDRGVGYTF.

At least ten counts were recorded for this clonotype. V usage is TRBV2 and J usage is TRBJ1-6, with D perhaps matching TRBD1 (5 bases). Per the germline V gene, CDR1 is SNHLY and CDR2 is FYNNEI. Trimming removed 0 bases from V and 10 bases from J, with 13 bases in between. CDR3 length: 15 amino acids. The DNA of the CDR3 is TGTGCCAGCAGTGAAGCGAAAAGGGGACGATCACCCCTCCACTTT. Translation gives CASSEAKRGRSPLHF. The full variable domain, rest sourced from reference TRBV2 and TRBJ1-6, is EPEVTQTPSHQVTQMGQEVILRCVPISNHLYFYWYRQILGQKVEFLVSFYNNEISEKSEIFDDQFSVERPDGSNFTLKIRSTKLEDSAMYFCASSEAKRGRSPLHFGNGTRLTVT.

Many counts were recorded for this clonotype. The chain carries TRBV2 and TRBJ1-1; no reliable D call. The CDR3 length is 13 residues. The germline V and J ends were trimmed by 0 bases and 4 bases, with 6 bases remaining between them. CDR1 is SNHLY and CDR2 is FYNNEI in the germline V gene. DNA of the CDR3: TGTGCCAGCAGTGAAGCGCGTACCACTGAAGCTTTCTTT. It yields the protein CASSEARTTEAFF.

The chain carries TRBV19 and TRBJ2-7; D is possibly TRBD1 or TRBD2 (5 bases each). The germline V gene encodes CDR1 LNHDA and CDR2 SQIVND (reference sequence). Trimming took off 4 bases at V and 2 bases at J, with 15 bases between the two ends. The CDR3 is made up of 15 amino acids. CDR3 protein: CASSTTGTATYEQYF. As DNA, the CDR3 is TGTGCCAGTAGTACCACTGGGACGGCGACCTACGAGCAGTACTTC.

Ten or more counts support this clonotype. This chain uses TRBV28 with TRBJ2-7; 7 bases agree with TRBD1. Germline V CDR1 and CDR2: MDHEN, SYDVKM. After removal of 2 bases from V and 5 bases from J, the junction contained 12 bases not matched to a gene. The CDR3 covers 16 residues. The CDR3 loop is CASSLRFRYRGDEQYF. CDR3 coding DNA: TGTGCCAGCAGTTTACGCTTTCGGTACAGGGGCGACGAGCAGTACTTC.

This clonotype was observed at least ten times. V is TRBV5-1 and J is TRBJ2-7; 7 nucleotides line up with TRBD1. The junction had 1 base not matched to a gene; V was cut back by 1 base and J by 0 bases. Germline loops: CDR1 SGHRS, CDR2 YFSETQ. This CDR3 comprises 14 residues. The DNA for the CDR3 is TGCGCCAGCAGCTTGAGGGGGCCCTCCTACGAGCAGTACTTC. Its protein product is CASSLRGPSYEQYF.

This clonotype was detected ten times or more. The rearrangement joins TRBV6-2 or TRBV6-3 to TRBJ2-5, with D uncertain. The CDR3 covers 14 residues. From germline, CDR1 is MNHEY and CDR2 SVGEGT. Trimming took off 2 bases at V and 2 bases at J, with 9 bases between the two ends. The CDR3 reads CASSYPTEQETQYF. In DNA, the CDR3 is TGTGCCAGCAGTTACCCGACTGAGCAAGAGACCCAGTACTTC.

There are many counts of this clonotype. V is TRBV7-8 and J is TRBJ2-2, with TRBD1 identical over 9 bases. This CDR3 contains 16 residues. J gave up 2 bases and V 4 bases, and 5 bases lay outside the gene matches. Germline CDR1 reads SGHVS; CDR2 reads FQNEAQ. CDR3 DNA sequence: TGTGCCAGCAGCTCCGGGACAGGGCCCAACACCGGGGAGCTGTTTTTT. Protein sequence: CASSSGTGPNTGELFF.

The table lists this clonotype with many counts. The CDR3 spells CASSQDFPGGYGYTF. The CDR3 DNA reads TGCGCCAGCAGCCAAGATTTCCCGGGCGGCTATGGCTACACCTTC. This chain connects TRBV4-3 to TRBJ1-2; the D is unclear. Germline-derived CDR1 and CDR2 are LGHNA and YSLEER. The CDR3 runs to 15 residues. Trimming shortened V by 0 bases and J by 4 bases, and 12 bases separated the two germline ends.

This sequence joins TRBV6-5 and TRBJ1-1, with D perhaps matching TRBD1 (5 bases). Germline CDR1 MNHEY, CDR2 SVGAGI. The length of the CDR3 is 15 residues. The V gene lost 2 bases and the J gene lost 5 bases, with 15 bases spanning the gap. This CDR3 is CASSYRQGEGTEAFF. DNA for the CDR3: TGTGCCAGCAGTTACCGGCAGGGAGAAGGGACTGAAGCTTTCTTT.